This TCR beta chain was captured in a study of post-analysis software for immune sequencing data. Study findings and constraints: A few TRBV segments occurring more often in patients than controls included TRBV5-6, TRBV5-1 and TRBV20-1.

Included in the TCR beta cDNA libraries were unique molecular identifiers. T cells, roughly 0.9 to 11 million of them, yielded 500,000 to 600,000 cDNA molecules. From the PCR reads, TCRdb called clonotypes with MiXCR, one entry per CDR3 protein. The data show hundreds of thousands of distinct CDR3 sequences, with 25% to 30% seen just once and about 0.5% held by the top ten. About this clonotype: Its antigen is undetermined.

Per germline, CDR1 MNHNS and CDR2 SASEGT. V was cut by 7 bases and J by 12 bases, with 13 bases left in between. The CDR3 has 11 amino acids. The receptor was derived from a girl between 10 and 17 years old with multiple sclerosis. Sequenced sample: blood. The chain links TRBV6-1 to TRBJ2-1; possibly TRBD1 for D (6 bases). Written as DNA, the CDR3 is TGTGCCAGCACCCCAGGGGTTGGGCAGTTCTTC. It translates to CASTPGVGQFF.